The next 12 T cell receptor beta chains were all read from a single sample in a study of T-cell reconstitution after alpha-beta-depleted transplantation in children. Unique molecular identifiers were incorporated when the TCRbeta library was constructed. In TCRdb, the PCR reads were re-called with MiXCR into one record per CDR3 protein. The sample lists 400,000 to 450,000 distinct CDR3 sequences, about 40% occurring once. Sequenced here: PBMCs, sampled before TCRalphabeta/CD19-depleted stem cell transplant. All receptors come from a girl aged 2-10 years with aplastic anemia, due to receive a stem cell transplant.

This clonotype turned up a few times. The chain combines TRBV5-5 with TRBJ2-5; possibly TRBD1 for D (5 bases). Trimming took 0 bases from V and 1 from J, leaving 10 bases between them. The CDR3 runs 15 residues. The germline CDR1 and CDR2 sequences are SGHKS and YYEKEE (reference sequence). The CDR3 DNA reads TGTGCCAGCAGCTTGGAGGGGTCCTCCCAAGAGACCCAGTACTTC. Translating it yields CASSLEGSSQETQYF.

The CDR3: CASSSGGSYYEQYF. CDR3 DNA sequence: TGTGCCAGCAGCTCCGGCGGGTCGTACTACGAGCAGTACTTC. This rearrangement joins TRBV7-8 to TRBJ2-7; D perhaps matches TRBD2 (5 bases). Trimming removed 4 bases at V and 3 bases at J, with 13 bases between. This CDR3 has 14 amino acids. CDR1 is SGHVS, CDR2 FQNEAQ, per germline.

This clonotype appeared many times. The V and J genes are TRBV6-5 and TRBJ2-1; 9 positions agree with TRBD2. Germline V gene sequence: CDR1 MNHEY, CDR2 SVGAGI. The V gene end was trimmed by 2 bases and the J gene end by 8 bases; junction bases not matched to a gene: 4. The CDR3 contains 14 residues. CDR3 DNA sequence: TGTGCCAGCAGTTACGGCGGGGGGGGGGATGAGCAGTTCTTC. It specifies CASSYGGGGDEQFF.

The chain has TRBV6-1 and TRBJ2-1; tentative D call: TRBD2 (6 bases). The CDR3 sequence is 15 residues long. The V end was cut by 6 bases, the J end by 0 bases, with 12 bases between. Germline CDR1 and CDR2: MNHNS and SASEGT. The CDR3, as DNA: TGTGCCAGCAGGGCGGGACCCAACTCCTACAATGAGCAGTTCTTC. Protein product: CASRAGPNSYNEQFF.

The DNA for the CDR3 is TGTGCCAGCTCGCGCCTGGACGAGCAGTACTTC. It yields the protein CASSRLDEQYF. The chain uses TRBV6-5 and TRBJ2-7; D is unclear. Germline V gene lookup returns CDR1 MNHEY and CDR2 SVGAGI. This CDR3 is built from 11 residues. Trimming removed 8 bases from V and 5 bases from J, with 10 bases in between.

This clonotype has at least ten counts. The J gene is TRBJ2-7, the V gene TRBV20-1, with 11 bases fitting TRBD1. Germline V gene lookup returns CDR1 DFQATT and CDR2 SNEGSKA (reference sequence). The CDR3 runs 13 residues. After removal of 7 bases from V and 4 bases from J, the junction contained 6 bases not matched to a gene. CDR3 nucleotide sequence: TGCAGTGTGTCCGGGACAGGGGGTTACGAGCAGTACTTC. Translated: CSVSGTGGYEQYF.

The genes are TRBV3-1 and TRBJ2-1, with D perhaps matching TRBD2 (5 bases). The germline V gene encodes CDR1 LGHDT and CDR2 YNNKEL (reference sequence). V was shortened by 4 bases and J by 15 bases, with 19 bases between the two germline ends. This CDR3 spans 13 amino acids. The DNA of the CDR3 is TGTGCCAGCAGCCCGAGTCGAACGGGATTTCCGTTCTTC. Protein sequence: CASSPSRTGFPFF.

V and J are TRBV29-1 and TRBJ2-7; 9 positions match TRBD1. Trimming removed 6 bases from V and 1 base from J; junction bases left unmatched: 7. The germline V gene encodes CDR1 SQVTM and CDR2 ANQGSEA. The CDR3 length is 14 residues. In DNA, the CDR3 is TGCAGCGTCCGGGGACAGGGAAGGTCCTACGAGCAGTACTTC. Amino acid sequence: CSVRGQGRSYEQYF.

This chain connects TRBV5-1 to TRBJ2-7; TRBD2 is a possible D gene (6 bases). Per germline, CDR1 SGHRS and CDR2 YFSETQ. This CDR3 is 13 amino acids long. Between the trimmed V and J ends, which lost 1 base and 6 bases, there was a span of 11 bases. In nucleotides, the CDR3 is TGCGCCAGCAGCTTGATGGAGGAGGGCGAGCAGTACTTC. This codes for CASSLMEEGEQYF.

This clonotype was picked up a small number of times. The chain couples TRBV10-3 to TRBJ2-1; 7 bases match TRBD2. This CDR3 has 16 residues. Germline V gene lookup returns CDR1 ENHRY and CDR2 SYGVKD. Losses at the gene ends were 0 bases for V and 2 bases for J; bases not matched to a gene: 4. This CDR3 reads CAISESSLAPYNEQFF. Written as DNA, the CDR3 is TGTGCCATCAGTGAGTCGTCACTAGCGCCCTACAATGAGCAGTTCTTC.

The J gene is TRBJ1-4, the V gene TRBV7-2; perhaps TRBD1 as D (5 bases). The germline V gene encodes CDR1 SGHTA and CDR2 FQGNSA. The CDR3 has 15 amino acids. V was trimmed by 3 bases and J by 7 bases, leaving 15 bases between them. In DNA form, the CDR3 reads TGTGCCAGCAGCTTCGGGGACGCTTCAGCTGAAAAACTGTTTTTT. It encodes CASSFGDASAEKLFF. The whole variable domain, filled in from reference TRBV7-2 and TRBJ1-4, reads GAGVSQSPSNKVTEKGKDVELRCDPISGHTALYWYRQSLGQGLEFLIYFQGNSAPDKSGLPSDRFSAERTGGSVSTLTIQRTQQEDSAVYLCASSFGDASAEKLFFGSGTQLSVL.

This clonotype has just a few counts. V and J are TRBV28 and TRBJ2-7; 7 nucleotides agree with TRBD2. The ends lost 7 bases at V and 6 bases at J; junction bases unmatched: 18. The CDR3 has 16 residues. Germline V CDR1 and CDR2: MDHEN, SYDVKM. The CDR3 region has the DNA TGTGCCAGCAAAACGGGGGGAGCGGCCCAGATAGGCGAGCAGTACTTC. This translates into CASKTGGAAQIGEQYF.